Following are 13 T cell receptor beta chains from one sample sequenced in a study of shared clonotypes between healthy human individuals. Clones were sequenced by immunoSEQ multiplex PCR, and TCRdb holds only the in-frame ones, with some missing. Here the sample spans millions of clones, approximately 95% being singletons. Positively selected for CCR7, the CD45RO-negative cells used as naive CD8 cells excluded terminally differentiated effector memory CD45RA+ cells. Sequencing was done on a sample of naive CD8+ T cells sorted from blood. The receptor source for this set is a man between 18 and 29 years old in good health.

DNA for the CDR3: TGTGCCAGCAGCCAAGGGGGACAGAACTACGAGCAGTACTTC. It specifies CASSQGGQNYEQYF. V and J are TRBV7-9 and TRBJ2-7; 7 nucleotides line up with TRBD1. This CDR3 is 14 amino acids long. J was trimmed by 3 bases and V by 5 bases; bases with no gene match: 7. Looked up from germline, CDR1 is SEHNR and CDR2 is FQNEAQ (reference sequence).

This clone was counted once. The rearrangement uses TRBV5-6 and TRBJ2-7; 9 nucleotides align to TRBD1. Germline CDR1 reads SGHDT; CDR2 reads YYEEEE. J gave up 5 bases and V 5 bases, and 8 bases lay outside the gene matches. This CDR3 contains 14 residues. The CDR3 DNA follows: TGTGCCAGCAGTTCCGGACAGGGGTACCACGAGCAGTACTTC. It specifies CASSSGQGYHEQYF.

As for this clone: The same CDR3 is also encoded by other DNA sequences in this sample. The chain is built from TRBV19 and TRBJ2-2; 8 nucleotides line up with TRBD1. The V and J ends lost 4 bases and 3 bases, in that order; junction bases with no gene match: 4. The germline CDR1 and CDR2 sequences are LNHDA and SQIVND (reference sequence). The CDR3 loop spans 15 amino acids. The CDR3 loop reads CASSTDREDTGELFF. The CDR3 DNA follows: TGTGCCAGTAGTACGGACAGGGAGGACACCGGGGAGCTGTTTTTT.

Of note for this clone: The sample has other DNA sequences that encode this CDR3 too. The chain recombines TRBV10-3 with TRBJ2-7, with TRBD1 matching 11 bases. J gave up 7 bases and V 2 bases, and 4 bases lay outside the gene matches. The CDR3 loop spans 14 amino acids. Germline V gene data show CDR1 as ENHRY and CDR2 as SYGVKD. The CDR3 DNA follows: TGTGCCATCAGTGAGCCGGACAGGGGGCGGGAGCAGTACTTC. Its translation is CAISEPDRGREQYF.

The rearrangement links TRBV28 to TRBJ1-1; unclear D gene. Germline CDR1 and CDR2: MDHEN and SYDVKM. Trimming took off 6 bases at V and 3 bases at J, with 11 bases between the two ends. CDR3 length: 13 amino acids. The CDR3 DNA follows: TGTGCCAGCAGAGATAGAGTAGACACTGAAGCTTTCTTT. It translates to CASRDRVDTEAFF.

This chain connects TRBV19 to TRBJ2-7; D might be TRBD1 (5 bases). Trimming shortened V by 6 bases and J by 5 bases, and 17 bases separated the two germline ends. Germline CDR1 and CDR2: LNHDA and SQIVND (reference sequence). The CDR3 sequence is 14 residues long. CDR3 DNA sequence: TGTGCCAGTAGCAACCTACAGGTTTCCGACGAGCAGTACTTC. Translation: CASSNLQVSDEQYF.

This chain connects TRBV4-3 to TRBJ2-1, with 7 nucleotides matching TRBD1. This CDR3 is 18 amino acids long. V shed 3 bases and J 2 bases; nucleotides not matched to a gene: 13. Germline values: CDR1 LGHNA, CDR2 YSLEER. The CDR3 nucleotides are TGCGCCAGCAGCCAGGAAGGGGGCCGGGGACGGACCTACAATGAGCAGTTCTTC. It translates to CASSQEGGRGRTYNEQFF.

This clone was seen a single time. V usage is TRBV12-5 and J usage is TRBJ2-7, with TRBD2 matching 7 bases. The CDR3 spans 21 residues. Trimming cost V 0 bases and J 2 bases; bases outside gene matches: 22. Looked up from germline, CDR1 is LGHNT and CDR2 is FRNRAP. CDR3 sequence (DNA): TGTGCTAGTGGTTTGGTATTTAGCCTCGATTACGGGGGGACTACTCCCTACGAGCAGTACTTC. It encodes CASGLVFSLDYGGTTPYEQYF.

The V gene is TRBV6-5, the J gene TRBJ2-2, with D hard to call. The V end lost 4 bases, the J end lost 3 bases, and 9 bases lay between the germline ends. CDR3 length equals 14 residues. Germline V gene data show CDR1 as MNHEY and CDR2 as SVGAGI. DNA for the CDR3: TGTGCCAGCAGTTTAGGACGGGACACCGGGGAGCTGTTTTTT. Translation gives CASSLGRDTGELFF.

J is TRBJ2-2 and V is TRBV27, with 7 bases identical to TRBD1. CDR1 and CDR2 (germline): MNHEY, SMNVEV (reference sequence). V gave up 6 bases and J gave up 5 bases; unmatched junction bases: 6. The CDR3 consists of 14 residues. CDR3 sequence (DNA): TGTGCCAGCAGAACCGGGACAGTAACCGGGGAGCTGTTTTTT. As protein: CASRTGTVTGELFF.

The chain uses TRBV28 and TRBJ1-2; 7 bases fit TRBD1. The V gene end was trimmed by 5 bases and the J gene end by 1 base; junction bases not matched to a gene: 7. Germline CDR1 reads MDHEN; CDR2 reads SYDVKM. This CDR3 is 15 amino acids long. The CDR3 protein is CASSLDRVINYGYTF. In DNA, the CDR3 is TGTGCCAGCAGTCTCGACAGGGTTATTAACTATGGCTACACCTTC.

The genes are TRBV7-6 and TRBJ2-2; 8 bases line up with TRBD1. This CDR3 is 15 amino acids long. V trimming: 5 bases; J trimming: 4 bases; junction bases outside the gene matches: 6. Germline values: CDR1 SGHVS, CDR2 FNYEAQ. The CDR3 DNA follows: TGTGCCAGCAGCCCGGGACAGGCGATCACCGGGGAGCTGTTTTTT. This translates into CASSPGQAITGELFF.

The V gene is TRBV4-1, the J gene TRBJ1-2; TRBD1 might be the D (6 bases). Germline values: CDR1 MGHRA, CDR2 YSYEKL. Trimming pared 3 bases from V and 0 bases from J, leaving 11 bases between. CDR3 size: 15 residues. This chain's CDR3 is CASSHRDTPNYGYTF. CDR3 sequence (DNA): TGCGCCAGCAGCCACAGGGACACCCCTAACTATGGCTACACCTTC.